This TCR beta chain stems from a study of CD8 T cells in Susac syndrome. This clonotype has a handful of counts. Its antigen is unidentified. The multiple sclerosis controls were treatment-naive patients, and their relapsing-remitting disease was stable or active. General study points: The study acknowledged a relatively small number of individuals in its TCR sequencing and HLA analysis.

Germline V CDR1 and CDR2: MNHEY, SMNVEV (reference sequence). The V gene end was trimmed by 4 bases and the J gene end by 8 bases; junction bases not matched to a gene: 7. The length of the CDR3 is 13 residues. After extraction with the RNeasy kit, roughly 0.5 to 1 ug of the RNA was reverse transcribed using random hexamers. The TCR beta CDR3 was amplified by immunoSEQ multiplex PCR across 54 Vbeta, 13 Jbeta. TCRdb analysed the immunoSEQ multiplex PCR reads with MiXCR anew, one entry per CDR3 protein. The top ten clones hold about 0.1% of a sample with hundreds of thousands of distinct CDR3 sequences, approximately 85% of them seen once.

The V gene is TRBV27, the J gene TRBJ1-2; 7 bases map to TRBD1. The receptor comes from a human donor with multiple sclerosis. Sequencing input: CD8+ T cells from PBMCs. CDR3 DNA: TGTGCCAGCAGTTCCCCGACAGGGTCAGGCTACACCTTC. The encoded protein is CASSSPTGSGYTF.